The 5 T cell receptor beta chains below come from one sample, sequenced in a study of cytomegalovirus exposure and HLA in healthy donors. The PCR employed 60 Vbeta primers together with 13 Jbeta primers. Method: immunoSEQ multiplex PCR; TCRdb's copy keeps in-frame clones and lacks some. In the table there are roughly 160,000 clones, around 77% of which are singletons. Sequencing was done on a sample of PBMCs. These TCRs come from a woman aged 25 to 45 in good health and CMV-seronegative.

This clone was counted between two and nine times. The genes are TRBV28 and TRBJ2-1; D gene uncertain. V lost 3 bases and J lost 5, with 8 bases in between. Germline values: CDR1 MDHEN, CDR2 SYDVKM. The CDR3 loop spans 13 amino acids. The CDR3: CASSFNINNEQFF. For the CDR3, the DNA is TGTGCCAGCAGTTTTAACATCAACAATGAGCAGTTCTTC.

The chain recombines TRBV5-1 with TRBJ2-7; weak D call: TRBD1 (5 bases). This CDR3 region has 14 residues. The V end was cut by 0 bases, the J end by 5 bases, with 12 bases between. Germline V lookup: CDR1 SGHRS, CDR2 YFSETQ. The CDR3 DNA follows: TGCGCCAGCAGCTTGGTAGGGGTGAGCAACGAGCAGTACTTC. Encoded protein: CASSLVGVSNEQYF.

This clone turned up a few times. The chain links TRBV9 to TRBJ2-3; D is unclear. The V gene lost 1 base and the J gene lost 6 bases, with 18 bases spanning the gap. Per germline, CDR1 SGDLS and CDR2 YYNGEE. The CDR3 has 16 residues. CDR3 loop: CASSVTSLPTQDTQYF. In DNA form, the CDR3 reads TGTGCCAGCAGCGTAACCAGCCTCCCCACACAGGATACGCAGTATTTT.

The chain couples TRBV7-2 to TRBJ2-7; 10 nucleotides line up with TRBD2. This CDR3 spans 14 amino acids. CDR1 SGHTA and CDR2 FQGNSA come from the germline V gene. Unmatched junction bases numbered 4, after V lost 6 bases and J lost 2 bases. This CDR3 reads CASRLAGEAYEQYF. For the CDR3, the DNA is TGTGCCAGCAGGCTAGCGGGAGAGGCCTACGAGCAGTACTTC.

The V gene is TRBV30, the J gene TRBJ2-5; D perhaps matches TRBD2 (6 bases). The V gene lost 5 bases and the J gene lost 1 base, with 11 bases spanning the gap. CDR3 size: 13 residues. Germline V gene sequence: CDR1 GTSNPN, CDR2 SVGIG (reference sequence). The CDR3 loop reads CAWSGTSQETQYF. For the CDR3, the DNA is TGTGCCTGGTCCGGGACTTCCCAAGAGACCCAGTACTTC. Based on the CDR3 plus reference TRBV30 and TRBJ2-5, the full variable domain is SQTIHQWPATLVQPVGSPLSLECTVEGTSNPNLYWYRQAAGRGLQLLFYSVGIGQISSEVPQNLSASRPQDRQFILSSKKLLLSDSGFYLCAWSGTSQETQYFGPGTRLLVL.